A single sample is the source of the 20 T cell receptor beta chains below, sequenced in a study of siplizumab effects on memory and regulatory T cells. Data came from immunoSEQ multiplex PCR; TCRdb stores just in-frame clones and leaves some out. Of fewer than 70,000 clones in the sample, 88% were seen once. Sequencing was performed on Tregs sorted from blood. The source is a human donor in good health.

This chain links TRBV7-2 with TRBJ1-5; D uncertain. Between the trimmed V and J ends, which lost 3 bases and 0 bases, there was a span of 9 bases. The CDR3 runs to 15 residues. Germline V gene data show CDR1 as SGHTA and CDR2 as FQGNSA. CDR3 sequence: CASSFVAYSNQPQHF. In DNA, the CDR3 is TGTGCCAGCAGCTTTGTAGCTTATAGCAATCAGCCCCAGCATTTT.

By proportion, this clone is medium-sized (0.01 to 0.1%). V and J are TRBV18 and TRBJ2-3, with 8 bases aligning to TRBD2. The CDR3 totals 15 residues. Germline CDR1 reads KGHSH; CDR2 reads LQKENI. Trimming at V came to 1 base and at J to 3 bases, leaving 3 bases not matched to a gene. The CDR3 spells CASSPLGLATDTQYF. CDR3 in DNA: TGTGCCAGCTCACCACTCGGACTAGCTACAGATACGCAGTATTTT.

This clone has a handful of counts. Other DNA variants within this sample encode the same CDR3. The chain employs TRBV14 and TRBJ2-7; D is unclear. Trimming removed 1 base from V and 1 base from J, with 5 bases in between. Germline CDR1 and CDR2: SGHDN and FVKESK. This CDR3 comprises 13 residues. CDR3 coding DNA: TGTGCCAGCAGCCAAGGTTTGTCCTACGAGCAGTACTTC. As protein: CASSQGLSYEQYF.

The chain employs TRBV4-1 and TRBJ1-1; 7 bases align to TRBD1. V dropped 3 bases and J dropped 0; count of bases not matched to a gene: 13. The CDR3 contains 18 residues. Germline V CDR1 and CDR2: MGHRA, YSYEKL. The CDR3 coding sequence is TGCGCCAGCAGCCACCCCAAGAAGGGGGCGCGTTTGAACACTGAAGCTTTCTTT. It translates to CASSHPKKGARLNTEAFF.

The chain recombines TRBV30 with TRBJ1-2; 9 nucleotides align to TRBD1. The CDR3 is 14 amino acids. V trimming: 4 bases; J trimming: 5 bases; junction bases outside the gene matches: 8. Germline assignment: CDR1 GTSNPN and CDR2 SVGIG (reference sequence). CDR3 nucleotide sequence: TGTGCCTGGATGGAAATTGGACAGGGGTATGGCTACACCTTC. Amino acid sequence: CAWMEIGQGYGYTF.

J is TRBJ2-1 and V is TRBV5-1; no clear D. Germline CDR1 is SGHRS and CDR2 is YFSETQ. This CDR3 has 14 amino acids. V gave up 0 bases and J gave up 4 bases, with 8 bases separating them. This CDR3 reads CASSLDGGYNEQFF. CDR3 sequence (DNA): TGCGCCAGCAGCTTGGACGGCGGATACAATGAGCAGTTCTTC. The full variable domain, rest sourced from reference TRBV5-1 and TRBJ2-1, is KAGVTQTPRYLIKTRGQQVTLSCSPISGHRSVSWYQQTPGQGLQFLFEYFSETQRNKGNFPGRFSGRQFSNSRSEMNVSTLELGDSALYLCASSLDGGYNEQFFGPGTRLTVL.

This chain uses TRBV10-3 with TRBJ2-2; D may correspond to TRBD1 or TRBD2 (5 bases each). There are 13 residues in the CDR3. V was clipped by 6 bases and J by 5 bases, with 10 bases between them. Germline CDR1 ENHRY, CDR2 SYGVKD. The CDR3 loop is CAIRPGATGELFF. The CDR3 bases are TGTGCCATCAGGCCCGGGGCAACCGGGGAGCTGTTTTTT.

This chain joins TRBV5-1 and TRBJ1-5; D unresolved. The CDR3 spans 16 residues. Looked up from germline, CDR1 is SGHRS and CDR2 is YFSETQ. Trimming shortened V by 0 bases and J by 0 bases, and 10 bases separated the two germline ends. Here the CDR3 reads CASSLEIWDSNQPQHF. Written as DNA, the CDR3 is TGCGCCAGCAGCTTGGAAATCTGGGATAGCAATCAGCCCCAGCATTTT. The variable domain in full, with the rest retrieved from reference TRBV5-1 and TRBJ1-5, is KAGVTQTPRYLIKTRGQQVTLSCSPISGHRSVSWYQQTPGQGLQFLFEYFSETQRNKGNFPGRFSGRQFSNSRSEMNVSTLELGDSALYLCASSLEIWDSNQPQHFGDGTRLSIL.

The CDR3 loop reads CATGQGTDTQYF. Here the CDR3 DNA reads TGTGCCACCGGACAGGGCACAGATACGCAGTATTTT. The chain employs TRBV9 and TRBJ2-3; 7 bases agree with TRBD1. Germline V gene sequence: CDR1 SGDLS, CDR2 YYNGEE. The CDR3 extends over 12 amino acids. V shed 9 bases, J shed 1 base, and the junction held 2 bases outside the gene matches.

The chain recombines TRBV28 with TRBJ2-2; 8 bases map to TRBD2. J gave up 4 bases and V 8 bases, and 9 bases lay outside the gene matches. The CDR3 is 15 residues long. Germline V gene data show CDR1 as MDHEN and CDR2 as SYDVKM. CDR3 protein: CASLDGGVGTGELFF. The CDR3 DNA reads as TGTGCCAGCCTTGACGGGGGGGTTGGCACCGGGGAGCTGTTTTTT.

The rearrangement links TRBV27 to TRBJ1-2, with 7 bases lining up with TRBD1. There are 16 residues in the CDR3. Trimming took 3 bases from V and 8 from J; bases not matched to a gene: 15. Germline loops: CDR1 MNHEY, CDR2 SMNVEV (reference sequence). The CDR3 nucleotides are TGTGCCAGCAGTTTCCACCCTCGTACAGGGGACGACGGCTACACCTTC. This gives the protein CASSFHPRTGDDGYTF.

The V call is TRBV18, the J call TRBJ1-1; D call uncertain. Trimming shortened V by 6 bases and J by 3 bases, and 8 bases separated the two germline ends. The CDR3 spans 12 residues. Looked up from germline, CDR1 is KGHSH and CDR2 is LQKENI. The CDR3 bases are TGTGCCAGCTCCCCATGGGACACTGAAGCTTTCTTT. Amino acids: CASSPWDTEAFF.

The chain carries TRBV5-1 and TRBJ2-7, with 7 bases fitting TRBD1. The CDR3 contains 16 residues. The V and J ends lost 0 bases and 3 bases, in that order; junction bases with no gene match: 9. Germline V gives CDR1 SGHRS, CDR2 YFSETQ. The CDR3: CASSLGWDSVYYEQYF. The CDR3 coding sequence is TGCGCCAGCAGCTTGGGGTGGGACAGCGTCTACTACGAGCAGTACTTC.

The rearrangement joins TRBV6-1 to TRBJ1-5; D gene uncertain. The V end was cut by 8 bases, the J end by 2 bases, with 16 bases between. The CDR3 runs 15 residues. The germline CDR1 and CDR2 sequences are MNHNS and SASEGT. The CDR3 spells CASQPYDIGNQPQHF. CDR3 nucleotide sequence: TGTGCCAGCCAACCCTACGACATCGGCAATCAGCCCCAGCATTTT.

The chain links TRBV5-5 to TRBJ1-1; weak D call: TRBD1 (5 bases). Germline lookup yields CDR1 SGHKS and CDR2 YYEKEE (reference sequence). With 0 bases removed from V and 0 bases from J, the gap between germline ends came to 15 bases. The CDR3 has 17 residues. The CDR3 coding sequence is TGTGCCAGCAGCTTGGGGCGTGGGGCAGGTCTGAACACTGAAGCTTTCTTT. Translation gives CASSLGRGAGLNTEAFF.

The chain joins TRBV5-1 to TRBJ2-2; D is uncertain. The CDR3 contains 14 residues. Per the germline V gene, CDR1 is SGHRS and CDR2 is YFSETQ. Trimming took 0 bases from V and 3 from J, leaving 6 bases between them. CDR3 nucleotides: TGCGCCAGCAGCTTGGCGGTGGACACCGGGGAGCTGTTTTTT. Encoded protein: CASSLAVDTGELFF. The full variable domain, its missing parts supplied by reference TRBV5-1 and TRBJ2-2, is KAGVTQTPRYLIKTRGQQVTLSCSPISGHRSVSWYQQTPGQGLQFLFEYFSETQRNKGNFPGRFSGRQFSNSRSEMNVSTLELGDSALYLCASSLAVDTGELFFGEGSRLTVL.

The chain joins TRBV7-9 to TRBJ2-7; no clear D. Looked up from germline, CDR1 is SEHNR and CDR2 is FQNEAQ (reference sequence). The CDR3 totals 14 residues. Trimming cost V 3 bases and J 1 base, with 10 bases left between them. CDR3 in amino acids: CASSLSGRSYEQYF. Here the CDR3 DNA reads TGTGCCAGCAGCTTGTCGGGCAGGTCCTACGAGCAGTACTTC.

The CDR3 sequence is CASILGVEAQYF. As DNA, the CDR3 is TGTGCCAGCATCCTAGGGGTAGAAGCGCAGTATTTT. The V call is TRBV2, the J call TRBJ2-3, with D possibly TRBD1 on 5 matching bases. CDR1 is SNHLY, CDR2 FYNNEI, per germline. The CDR3 has 12 residues. V was pared by 7 bases and J by 10 bases, with 15 bases between.

The J gene is TRBJ1-4, the V gene TRBV7-8, with D tentatively TRBD1 (5 bases). The length of the CDR3 is 16 residues. Trimming pared 1 base from V and 5 bases from J, leaving 14 bases between. Germline lookup yields CDR1 SGHVS and CDR2 FQNEAQ. In DNA form, the CDR3 reads TGTGCCAGCAGCTTAGAGAGGGGCGGGTTAAATGAAAAACTGTTTTTT. Translated, it gives CASSLERGGLNEKLFF.

This clone was observed once. The V and J genes are TRBV6-5 and TRBJ1-2; 8 nucleotides align to TRBD1. The germline CDR1 and CDR2 sequences are MNHEY and SVGAGI. The CDR3 spans 13 residues. V lost 5 bases to trimming and J lost 8 bases; unmatched junction nucleotides: 7. As DNA, the CDR3 is TGTGCCAGCAGTCCCCGGACAGGGTCGGGCTACACCTTC. Translation gives CASSPRTGSGYTF.